The 19 T cell receptor beta chains reported below all come from one sample, sequenced in a study of identical twins. TCRdb recomputed calls from the 5' RACE reads with MiXCR, one row per CDR3 protein. The repertoire consists of some 570,000 distinct CDR3 sequences, with around 22% occurring once and the leading ten covering approximately 0.52%. Separately, the same data were catalogued under a study of yellow fever vaccine responses in identical twins.

Sequencing was done on a sample of CD4+ T cells sorted from blood. The source of these receptors is a woman in her late teens or twenties in good health.

The J gene is TRBJ2-1, the V gene TRBV12-3 or TRBV12-4; 10 bases are shared with TRBD2. The CDR3 has 15 residues. V shed 5 bases and J 6 bases; nucleotides not matched to a gene: 7. CDR3 DNA sequence: TGTGCCAGCAGTCCCGGACTAGCGGCTCCCAATGAGCAGTTCTTC. Amino acid sequence: CASSPGLAAPNEQFF.

This clonotype was recorded at least ten times. V is TRBV5-1 and J is TRBJ1-2; D is ambiguous. V was cut by 0 bases and J by 0 bases, with 6 bases left in between. The V gene's germline CDR1 is SGHRS and CDR2 YFSETQ. This CDR3 is built from 14 residues. The CDR3 loop is CASSLEQPNYGYTF. The CDR3 DNA follows: TGCGCCAGCAGCTTGGAACAACCTAACTATGGCTACACCTTC.

The genes are TRBV29-1 and TRBJ2-1, with 15 bases aligning to TRBD2. J gave up 2 bases and V 4 bases, and 3 bases lay outside the gene matches. This CDR3 is 16 amino acids long. Germline loops: CDR1 SQVTM, CDR2 ANQGSEA. CDR3 loop: CSVVGLAGGTYNEQFF. CDR3 DNA sequence: TGCAGCGTTGTGGGACTAGCGGGAGGTACCTACAATGAGCAGTTCTTC.

The rearrangement uses TRBV5-6 and TRBJ1-4, with 7 nucleotides matching TRBD1. V lost 6 bases to trimming and J lost 8 bases; unmatched junction nucleotides: 10. Germline loops: CDR1 SGHDT, CDR2 YYEEEE. The CDR3 consists of 14 residues. The CDR3 here is CASTTGRTGEKLFF. CDR3 nucleotides: TGTGCCAGCACGACAGGGCGGACTGGCGAAAAACTGTTTTTT.

This clonotype has more than one count but fewer than ten. The V call is TRBV2, the J call TRBJ1-1, with 8 bases fitting TRBD1. This CDR3 comprises 17 residues. V was clipped by 6 bases and J by 5 bases; unmatched bases: 17. The germline gives CDR1 SNHLY, CDR2 FYNNEI. CDR3 in amino acids: CASRMGRGRGGETEAFF. The CDR3 DNA is TGTGCCAGCAGGATGGGCAGGGGGCGCGGTGGAGAAACTGAAGCTTTCTTT.

The J gene is TRBJ2-2, the V gene TRBV2; the D gene is possibly TRBD1 (6 bases). This CDR3 spans 15 amino acids. The V gene's germline CDR1 is SNHLY and CDR2 FYNNEI. With 6 bases removed from V and 5 bases from J, the gap between germline ends came to 16 bases. The CDR3 loop is CASRARTADTGELFF. CDR3 nucleotide sequence: TGTGCCAGCAGGGCCCGGACAGCCGATACCGGGGAGCTGTTTTTT. The full variable domain, completed using reference TRBV2 and TRBJ2-2, is EPEVTQTPSHQVTQMGQEVILRCVPISNHLYFYWYRQILGQKVEFLVSFYNNEISEKSEIFDDQFSVERPDGSNFTLKIRSTKLEDSAMYFCASRARTADTGELFFGEGSRLTVL.

V and J are TRBV7-3 and TRBJ1-6, with 8 bases that match TRBD1. Germline CDR1 and CDR2: SGHTA and FQGTGA. CDR3 size: 15 residues. With V trimmed by 5 bases and J by 5 bases, 5 bases remained unmatched. The CDR3 reads CASSAQGANNSPLHF. The CDR3 coding sequence is TGTGCCAGCAGCGCTCAGGGGGCGAATAATTCACCCCTCCACTTT.

This clonotype has only one observation. A junction end diverges from the germline sequence, so it may reflect a read error. The chain couples TRBV6-1 to TRBJ1-2; 7 nucleotides agree with TRBD1. Germline assignment: CDR1 MNHNS and CDR2 SASEGT. The CDR3 is 13 amino acids. Here the CDR3 reads CATPGGPDYGYTF. In DNA, the CDR3 is TGCGCCACCCCAGGGGGGCCCGACTATGGCTACACCTTC.

The rearrangement uses TRBV3-1 and TRBJ2-3; D is ambiguous. Trimming stripped 1 base from V and 2 bases from J, with 13 bases between. CDR3 length: 16 residues. The germline V gene encodes CDR1 LGHDT and CDR2 YNNKEL (reference sequence). The CDR3 protein is CASSQGIFPPTDTQYF. The CDR3 nucleotides are TGTGCCAGCAGCCAAGGTATCTTCCCTCCCACAGATACGCAGTATTTT.

This chain uses TRBV29-1 with TRBJ2-3, with 7 nucleotides matching TRBD2. The CDR3 has 11 residues. Trimming removed 8 bases from V and 6 bases from J; junction bases left unmatched: 5. Per germline, CDR1 SQVTM and CDR2 ANQGSEA. The chain's CDR3 is CSPYSGDTQYF. The CDR3 nucleotides are TGCAGCCCCTATAGCGGGGATACGCAGTATTTT.

The chain uses TRBV5-1 and TRBJ2-3; D uncertain. The CDR3 has 16 amino acids. V lost 0 bases and J lost 1, with 12 bases in between. Germline-derived CDR1 and CDR2 are SGHRS and YFSETQ. The CDR3 sequence is CASSLALEGRTDTQYF. The DNA for the CDR3 is TGCGCCAGCAGCTTGGCTCTAGAAGGACGCACAGATACGCAGTATTTT.

This sequence joins TRBV20-1 and TRBJ2-2, with TRBD2 matching over 8 bases. The CDR3 is made up of 16 amino acids. The junction had 9 bases not matched to a gene; V was cut back by 5 bases and J by 1 base. CDR1 is DFQATT and CDR2 is SNEGSKA in the germline V gene (reference sequence). CDR3 region: CSAPSSGMGNTGELFF. The CDR3 nucleotides are TGCAGTGCTCCGAGTAGCGGGATGGGGAACACCGGGGAGCTGTTTTTT.

This clonotype has only a few counts. J is TRBJ2-1 and V is TRBV15, with D perhaps being TRBD1 or TRBD2 (5 bases each). Germline V gene data show CDR1 as LNHNV and CDR2 as YYDKDF (reference sequence). The CDR3 is 15 amino acids. Trimming left V 1 base short and J 8 bases short, with 15 bases between. CDR3 loop: CATSRVAERGHEQFF. CDR3 sequence (DNA): TGTGCCACCAGCAGAGTTGCTGAGAGGGGCCATGAGCAGTTCTTC.

This clonotype came up a few times. The chain couples TRBV24-1 to TRBJ2-4; D perhaps matches TRBD2 (5 bases). CDR1 KGHDR and CDR2 SFDVKD come from the germline V gene. The CDR3 covers 14 residues. Trimming left V 4 bases short and J 8 bases short, with 14 bases between. CDR3: CATSENTVGDIQYF. CDR3 in DNA: TGTGCCACCAGTGAAAACACCGTCGGGGACATTCAGTACTTC.

The chain is built from TRBV20-1 and TRBJ2-5; D not certain. V shed 4 bases and J shed 5 bases, with 11 bases lying between them. This CDR3 contains 12 residues. The germline V gene encodes CDR1 DFQATT and CDR2 SNEGSKA (reference sequence). CDR3 DNA: TGCAGTGCTACAGACTTGGGCGAGACCCAGTACTTC. This encodes CSATDLGETQYF.

The CDR3 region is CASSLGGQGSPRGVYQETQYF. In DNA form, the CDR3 reads TGTGCCAGCAGCTTAGGGGGACAGGGGAGTCCCAGGGGCGTGTACCAAGAGACCCAGTACTTC. The chain carries TRBV11-1 and TRBJ2-5, with 10 bases identical to TRBD1. Trimming removed 1 base from V and 0 bases from J; junction bases left unmatched: 17. There are 21 residues in the CDR3. The germline gives CDR1 SGHAT, CDR2 FQDESV (reference sequence).

The rearrangement links TRBV7-8 to TRBJ2-1; possibly TRBD1 or TRBD2 for D (6 bases each). Germline V gene sequence: CDR1 SGHVS, CDR2 FQNEAQ. V lost 4 bases and J lost 5, with 15 bases in between. CDR3 length: 15 residues. The CDR3 nucleotides read TGTGCCAGCAGCTCCGGCGGTAGGGGGGACAATGAGCAGTTCTTC. It encodes CASSSGGRGDNEQFF.

This clonotype was picked up a small number of times. The rearrangement uses TRBV5-5 and TRBJ1-2; D is unclear. V was pared by 2 bases and J by 8 bases, with 13 bases between. The V gene's germline CDR1 is SGHKS and CDR2 YYEKEE (reference sequence). CDR3 length equals 13 residues. The chain's CDR3 is CASSFKDVRGYTF. The DNA of the CDR3 is TGTGCCAGCAGCTTTAAGGACGTCCGGGGCTACACCTTC.

The rearrangement uses TRBV11-2 and TRBJ2-3; 8 bases line up with TRBD2. CDR3 length: 17 amino acids. From germline, CDR1 is SGHAT and CDR2 FQNNGV. V lost 3 bases and J lost 0; bases outside the gene matches: 8. The CDR3 here is CASSFGPPGGSTDTQYF. CDR3 sequence (DNA): TGTGCCAGCAGCTTCGGCCCCCCGGGGGGGAGCACAGATACGCAGTATTTT.